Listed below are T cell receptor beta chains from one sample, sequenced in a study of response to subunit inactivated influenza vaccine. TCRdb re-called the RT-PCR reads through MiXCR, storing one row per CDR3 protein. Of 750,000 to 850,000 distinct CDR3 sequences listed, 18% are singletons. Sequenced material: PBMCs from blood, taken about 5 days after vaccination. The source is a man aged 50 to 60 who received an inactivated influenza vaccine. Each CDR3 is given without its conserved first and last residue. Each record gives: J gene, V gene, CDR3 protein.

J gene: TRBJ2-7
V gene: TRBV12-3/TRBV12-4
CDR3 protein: ASSLNRGRLYEQY

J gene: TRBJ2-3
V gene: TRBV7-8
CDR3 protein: ASSPFLMATSAGDTQY

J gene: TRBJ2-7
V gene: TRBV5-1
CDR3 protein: ASSRLSGGPYEQY

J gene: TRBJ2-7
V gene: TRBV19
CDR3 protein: ASSIAADVPYEQY

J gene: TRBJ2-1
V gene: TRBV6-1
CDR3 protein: ASSAPGLAGGGEQF

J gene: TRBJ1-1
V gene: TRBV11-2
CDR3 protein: ASSLVSGIEAF

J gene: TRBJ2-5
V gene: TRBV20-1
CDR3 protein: SELGRETQY

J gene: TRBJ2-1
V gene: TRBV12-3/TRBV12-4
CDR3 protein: ASSQDRGTLNEQF

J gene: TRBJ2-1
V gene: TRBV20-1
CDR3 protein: SARAVGGISRLLDEQF

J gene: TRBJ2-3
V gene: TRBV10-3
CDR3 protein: AISEGGASGSPDTQY

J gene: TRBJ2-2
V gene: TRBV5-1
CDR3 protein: ASRVNTGELF

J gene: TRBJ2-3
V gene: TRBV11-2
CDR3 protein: ASSLGVKVYTQY

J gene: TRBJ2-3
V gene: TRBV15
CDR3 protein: ATSKLSQGSDTQY

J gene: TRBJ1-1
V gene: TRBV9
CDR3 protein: ASSGHLNTEAF

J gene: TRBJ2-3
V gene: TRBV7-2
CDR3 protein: ASSLTQSTGTQY